Below, one T cell receptor (delta chain) is given with its context. Compared with the rest of its sample, this clone is large (0.1 to 1%). This clone's antigen is unknown. Per-base qualities were not stored, and no clone one base away is much larger. The run used an Illumina MiSeq. In the authors' own workflow: For publicity analysis, the Vgamma9Vdelta2 and nonVgamma9Vdelta2 bulk CDR3 files were merged for each subject into one combined repertoire per subject. Using base R and dplyr, CDR3 publicity was scored on a scale from 0 to 19 by checking each amino acid sequence across 9 single-cell datasets and around 10 bulk repertoires. TCRdb recomputed clones from the public reads with CATT; identical DNA rows were then combined. The V and J calls come from TCRdb's annotation, not from the publication. The sample table lists hundreds of delta-chain clones, roughly 10% of them with a count of one. The ten top clones hold around two fifths of the sample.

The germline V gene encodes CDR1 TSWWSYY and CDR2 QGS. The cysteine opens and the phenylalanine closes a CDR3 of 12 amino acids. Here the CDR3 DNA is all that survives: 36 bases in frame from base 1. V is cut by 2 bases and J by 7 bases, and the space between the germline ends is 8 bases. This sample was included in a study of fetal and pediatric gammadelta thymocytes (dated by TCRdb to 2021 to 2024). Regarding the research as a whole: To strengthen a single-cell study of gammadelta thymocyte development, the researchers used bulk gammadelta thymocyte repertoires that mixed previously published data with newly generated, unpublished data. The bulk gammadelta thymocyte repertoire set covered 10 subjects in total, 3 fetal thymus donors and 7 pediatric thymus donors. Bulk TCR repertoire data were added to increase subject numbers and strengthen the CDR3 publicity analysis. Previously published data (refs 27,28) and unpublished data were combined in the bulk gammadelta thymocyte repertoires. Broad study findings and their caveats: Fetal gammadelta thymocyte repertoires were previously reported to be enriched for TRDV2, TRGV8 and TRGV9 usage, low N additions and public CDR3s compared with post-natal repertoires.

Thymocytes were stained with Zombie NIR viability dye and antibodies against CD3 (UCHT1), TCRgammadelta (11F2), TCRVgamma9 (IMMU360) and TCRVdelta2 (IMMU389). Bulk TRD and TRG CDR3 repertoires were generated separately from sorted Vgamma9Vdelta2 and nonVgamma9Vdelta2 gammadelta thymocytes of human fetal and pediatric thymuses. Children undergoing cardiac surgery in Belgium were the source of the pediatric thymus tissue. Pediatric thymus donors in the study were aged between about 1 and 12 years. Thymic cell suspensions from fetal and post-natal thymuses were prepared as previously described. NonVgamma9Vdelta2 thymocytes were sorted as CD3+ gammadeltaTCR+ cells that did not have the Vgamma9+Vdelta2+ phenotype. A FACS Aria III cell sorter (BD Biosciences) was used to carry out the cell sorting.

Material for sequencing was non-Vgamma9Vdelta2 gamma-delta T cells from the thymus. In the paper's terms, the cell subset or site label means: CD3+gammadeltaTCR+ thymocytes not co-expressing Vgamma9 and Vdelta2. The source of this sequence is a child who underwent cardiac surgery and was recorded as healthy. The chain is assembled from TRDV1 and TRDJ1; no D gene can be assigned with confidence. CDR3 sequence: CALGESPGKLIF. The DNA sequence is TGTGCTCTTGGGGAAAGTCCCGGTAAACTCATCTTT.